This TCR beta chain stems from a study of T-cell memory formation after mild COVID-19. Germline V gene lookup returns CDR1 SGHRS and CDR2 YFSETQ. This CDR3 is 14 amino acids long. Trimming stripped 3 bases from V and 2 bases from J, with 12 bases between. Note on this clonotype: Its cognate antigen is unknown.

TCR alpha and TCR beta cDNA libraries carrying sample barcodes and UMIs were produced by 5'RACE using constant-segment primers. TCRdb independently ran MiXCR on the 5' RACE reads; one entry per CDR3 protein. Found here are hundreds of thousands of distinct CDR3 sequences, 16% of them singletons; the top ten hold 22%. Study conclusions and caveats: CD4+ bias marked clones expanding day 15 to 37, unlike balanced contracting clones. Shrinking CD4+ clones resided mostly in CM and EM, and CD8+ ones in EMRA.

The sample consisted of PBMCs or a T cell subset sorted from them (not recorded which). The chain has TRBV5-1 and TRBJ2-7; D is possibly TRBD1 (6 bases). The TCR was taken from a young man who had mild COVID-19 (a few samples of this study predate the infection). Cell type and time point are not known. CDR3 in DNA: TGCGCCAGCAGCTCGACAGGTGAAGCCTACGAGCAGTACTTC. Translated: CASSSTGEAYEQYF.